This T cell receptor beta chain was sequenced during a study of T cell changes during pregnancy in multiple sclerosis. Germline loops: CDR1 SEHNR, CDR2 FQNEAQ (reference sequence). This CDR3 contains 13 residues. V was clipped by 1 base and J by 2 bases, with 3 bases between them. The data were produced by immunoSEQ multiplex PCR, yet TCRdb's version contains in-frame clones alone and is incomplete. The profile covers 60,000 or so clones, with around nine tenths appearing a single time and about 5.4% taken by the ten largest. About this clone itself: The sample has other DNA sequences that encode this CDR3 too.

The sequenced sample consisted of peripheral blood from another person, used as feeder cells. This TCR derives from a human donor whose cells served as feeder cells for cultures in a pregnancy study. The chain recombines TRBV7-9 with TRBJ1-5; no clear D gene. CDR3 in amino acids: CASSLDGNQPQHF. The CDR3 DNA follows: TGTGCCAGCAGCTTAGATGGCAATCAGCCCCAGCATTTT.